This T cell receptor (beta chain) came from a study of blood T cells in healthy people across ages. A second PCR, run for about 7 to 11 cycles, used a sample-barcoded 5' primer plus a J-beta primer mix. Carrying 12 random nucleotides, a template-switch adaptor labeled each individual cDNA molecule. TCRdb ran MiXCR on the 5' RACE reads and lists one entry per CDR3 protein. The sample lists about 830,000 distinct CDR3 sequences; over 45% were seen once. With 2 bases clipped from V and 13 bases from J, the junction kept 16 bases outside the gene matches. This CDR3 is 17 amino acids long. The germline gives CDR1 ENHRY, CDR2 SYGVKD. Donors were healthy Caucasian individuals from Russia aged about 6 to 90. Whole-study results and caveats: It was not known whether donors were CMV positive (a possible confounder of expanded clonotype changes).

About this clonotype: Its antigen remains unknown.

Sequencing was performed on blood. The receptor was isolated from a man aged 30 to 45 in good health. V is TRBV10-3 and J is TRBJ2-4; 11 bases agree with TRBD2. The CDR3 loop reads CAISEGFSTSGKSEQYF. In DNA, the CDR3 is TGTGCCATCAGTGAGGGTTTTTCGACTAGCGGGAAGAGTGAGCAGTACTTC.